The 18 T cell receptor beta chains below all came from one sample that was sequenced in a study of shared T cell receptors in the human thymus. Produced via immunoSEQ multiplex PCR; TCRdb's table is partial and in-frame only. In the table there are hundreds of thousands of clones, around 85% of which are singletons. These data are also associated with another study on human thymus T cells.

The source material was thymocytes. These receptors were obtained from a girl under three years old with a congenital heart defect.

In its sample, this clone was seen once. Here the CDR3 DNA reads TGCAGCGTTGACCCTGCCCCGGGACAGCCCAGCCAAGAGACCCAGTACTTC. Residues: CSVDPAPGQPSQETQYF. J is TRBJ2-5 and V is TRBV29-1, with TRBD1 identical over 7 bases. The length of the CDR3 is 17 residues. Germline V gives CDR1 SQVTM, CDR2 ANQGSEA. J was trimmed by 1 base and V by 3 bases; bases with no gene match: 14.

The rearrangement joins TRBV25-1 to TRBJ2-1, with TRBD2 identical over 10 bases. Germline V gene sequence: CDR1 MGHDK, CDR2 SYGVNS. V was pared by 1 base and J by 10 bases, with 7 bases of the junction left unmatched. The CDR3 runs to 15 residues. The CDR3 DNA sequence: TGTGCCAGCAGTGAATTCAGAAGCGGGGGGGCGGAGCAGTTCTTC. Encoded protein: CASSEFRSGGAEQFF.

The CDR3 loop reads CASSLVTGVGNTEAFF. In DNA, the CDR3 is TGCGCCAGCAGCTTGGTCACAGGGGTAGGGAACACTGAAGCTTTCTTT. The chain uses TRBV5-1 and TRBJ1-1, with 7 bases aligning to TRBD1. Germline trimming cut 0 bases from V and 1 base from J; bases unmatched to any gene: 6. Germline V CDR1 and CDR2: SGHRS, YFSETQ. The CDR3 runs 16 residues. The full variable domain, in which reference TRBV5-1 and TRBJ1-1 provide the parts outside the CDR3, is KAGVTQTPRYLIKTRGQQVTLSCSPISGHRSVSWYQQTPGQGLQFLFEYFSETQRNKGNFPGRFSGRQFSNSRSEMNVSTLELGDSALYLCASSLVTGVGNTEAFFGQGTRLTVV.

The CDR3 DNA follows: TGTGCCAGCAGCTTACGGCAGGCAACTGATGGCTACACCTTC. Protein: CASSLRQATDGYTF. The chain is built from TRBV7-2 and TRBJ1-2; D gene ambiguous. The CDR3 totals 14 residues. Trimming took 2 bases from V and 6 from J, leaving 13 bases between them. The V gene's germline CDR1 is SGHTA and CDR2 FQGNSA.

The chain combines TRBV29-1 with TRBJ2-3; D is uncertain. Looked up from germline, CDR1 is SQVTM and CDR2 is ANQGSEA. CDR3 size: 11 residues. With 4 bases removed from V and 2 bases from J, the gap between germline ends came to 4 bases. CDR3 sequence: CSVAFTDTQYF. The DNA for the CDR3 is TGCAGCGTTGCCTTCACAGATACGCAGTATTTT.

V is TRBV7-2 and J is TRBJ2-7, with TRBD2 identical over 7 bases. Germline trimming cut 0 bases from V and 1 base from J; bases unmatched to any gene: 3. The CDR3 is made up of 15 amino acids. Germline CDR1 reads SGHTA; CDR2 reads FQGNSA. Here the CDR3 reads CASSLAGGGSYEQYF. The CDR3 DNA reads TGTGCCAGCAGCTTAGCAGGCGGGGGATCCTACGAGCAGTACTTC.

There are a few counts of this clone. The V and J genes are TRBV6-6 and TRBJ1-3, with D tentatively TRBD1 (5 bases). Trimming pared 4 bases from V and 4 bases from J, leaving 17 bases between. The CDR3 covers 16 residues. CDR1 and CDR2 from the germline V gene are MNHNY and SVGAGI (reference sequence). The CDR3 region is CASSFRPDNWGNTIYF. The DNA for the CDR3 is TGTGCCAGCAGTTTCCGCCCGGACAATTGGGGAAACACCATATATTTT.

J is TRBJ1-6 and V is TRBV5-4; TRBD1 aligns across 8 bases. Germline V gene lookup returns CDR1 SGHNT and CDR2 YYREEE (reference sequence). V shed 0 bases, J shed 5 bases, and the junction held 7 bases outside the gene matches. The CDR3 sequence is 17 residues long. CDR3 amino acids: CASSLARQGLDNSPLHF. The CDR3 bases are TGTGCCAGCAGCTTGGCCCGACAGGGGCTGGATAATTCACCCCTCCACTTT.

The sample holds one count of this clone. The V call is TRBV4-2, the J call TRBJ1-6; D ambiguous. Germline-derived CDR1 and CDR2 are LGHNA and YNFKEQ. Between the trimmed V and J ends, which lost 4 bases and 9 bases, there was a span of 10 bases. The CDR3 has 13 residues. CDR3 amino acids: CASSRAEGSPLHF. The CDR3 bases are TGTGCCAGCAGCCGAGCAGAGGGTTCACCCCTCCACTTT.

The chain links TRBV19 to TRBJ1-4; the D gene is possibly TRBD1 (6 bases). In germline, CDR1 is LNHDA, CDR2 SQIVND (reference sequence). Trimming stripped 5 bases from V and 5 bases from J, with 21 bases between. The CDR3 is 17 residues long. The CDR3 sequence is CASSPPRDRTRNEKLFF. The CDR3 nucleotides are TGTGCCAGTAGTCCCCCCCGCGACAGGACACGGAATGAAAAACTGTTTTTT. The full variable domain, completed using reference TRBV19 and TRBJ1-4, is DGGITQSPKYLFRKEGQNVTLSCEQNLNHDAMYWYRQDPGQGLRLIYYSQIVNDFQKGDIAEGYSVSREKKESFPLTVTSAQKNPTAFYLCASSPPRDRTRNEKLFFGSGTQLSVL.

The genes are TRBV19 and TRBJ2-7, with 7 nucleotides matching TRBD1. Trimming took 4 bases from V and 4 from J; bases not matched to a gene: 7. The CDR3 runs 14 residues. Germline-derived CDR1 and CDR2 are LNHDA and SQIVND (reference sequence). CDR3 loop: CASSTRQGIYEQYF. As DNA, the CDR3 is TGTGCCAGTAGTACCAGACAGGGTATTTACGAGCAGTACTTC.

The CDR3 is CASSNGKLFF. The CDR3 DNA reads as TGTGCCAGCAGCAACGGGAAACTGTTTTTT. V and J are TRBV2 and TRBJ1-4; D unclear. CDR1 SNHLY and CDR2 FYNNEI come from the germline V gene. The V gene lost 6 bases and the J gene lost 11 bases, with 7 bases spanning the gap. The CDR3 loop spans 10 amino acids.

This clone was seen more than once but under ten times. For the CDR3, the DNA is TGTGCCAGTAGTTTATCTGGCAGGGGGAACACTGAAGCTTTCTTT. Protein sequence: CASSLSGRGNTEAFF. The rearrangement uses TRBV19 and TRBJ1-1; a possible D gene is TRBD1 (6 bases). The ends were cut back, 5 bases at V and 1 base at J, with 14 bases in the middle. Germline CDR1 LNHDA, CDR2 SQIVND (reference sequence). The CDR3 covers 15 residues.

Here the CDR3 DNA reads TGTGCCAGCAGCCGTGGACAGGGGTCCACTGAAGCTTTCTTT. Its protein is CASSRGQGSTEAFF. This chain connects TRBV5-6 to TRBJ1-1; 9 bases align to TRBD1. Germline CDR1 and CDR2: SGHDT and YYEEEE. The CDR3 spans 14 residues. V lost 4 bases to trimming and J lost 4 bases; unmatched junction nucleotides: 5. The variable domain in full, with the rest retrieved from reference TRBV5-6 and TRBJ1-1, is DAGVTQSPTHLIKTRGQQVTLRCSPKSGHDTVSWYQQALGQGPQFIFQYYEEEERQRGNFPDRFSGHQFPNYSSELNVNALLLGDSALYLCASSRGQGSTEAFFGQGTRLTVV.

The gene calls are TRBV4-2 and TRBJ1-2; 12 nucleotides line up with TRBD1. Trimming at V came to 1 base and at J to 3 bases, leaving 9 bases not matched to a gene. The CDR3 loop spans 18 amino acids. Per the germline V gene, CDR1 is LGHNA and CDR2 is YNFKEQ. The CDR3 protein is CASSQALFGTGGDYGYTF. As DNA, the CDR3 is TGTGCCAGCAGCCAAGCCCTCTTTGGGACAGGGGGCGACTATGGCTACACCTTC.

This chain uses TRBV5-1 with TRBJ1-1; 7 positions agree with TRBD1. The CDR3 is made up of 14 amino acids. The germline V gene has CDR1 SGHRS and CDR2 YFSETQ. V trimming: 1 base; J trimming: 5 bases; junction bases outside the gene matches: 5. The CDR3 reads CASSLPGGKTEAFF. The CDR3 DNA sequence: TGCGCCAGCAGCTTGCCAGGGGGAAAAACTGAAGCTTTCTTT. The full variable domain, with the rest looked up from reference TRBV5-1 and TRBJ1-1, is KAGVTQTPRYLIKTRGQQVTLSCSPISGHRSVSWYQQTPGQGLQFLFEYFSETQRNKGNFPGRFSGRQFSNSRSEMNVSTLELGDSALYLCASSLPGGKTEAFFGQGTRLTVV.

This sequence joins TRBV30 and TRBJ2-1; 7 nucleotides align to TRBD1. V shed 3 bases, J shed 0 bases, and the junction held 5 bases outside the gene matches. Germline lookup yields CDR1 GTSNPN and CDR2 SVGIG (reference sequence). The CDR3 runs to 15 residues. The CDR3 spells CAWRGGILSYNEQFF. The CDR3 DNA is TGTGCCTGGAGAGGGGGCATCCTCTCCTACAATGAGCAGTTCTTC.

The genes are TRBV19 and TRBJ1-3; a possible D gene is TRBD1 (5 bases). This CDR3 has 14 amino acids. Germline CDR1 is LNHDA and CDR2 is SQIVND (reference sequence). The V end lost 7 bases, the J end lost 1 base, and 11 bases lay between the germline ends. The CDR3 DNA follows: TGTGCCAGTATAAACGCAGGGTCTGGAAACACCATATATTTT. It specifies CASINAGSGNTIYF. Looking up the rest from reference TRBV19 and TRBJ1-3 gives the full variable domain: DGGITQSPKYLFRKEGQNVTLSCEQNLNHDAMYWYRQDPGQGLRLIYYSQIVNDFQKGDIAEGYSVSREKKESFPLTVTSAQKNPTAFYLCASINAGSGNTIYFGEGSWLTVV.